The text below deals with one T cell receptor (beta chain). Antigen specificity is unknown. A read error may produce the germline difference seen at one junction end. Per the germline V gene, CDR1 is MNHEY and CDR2 is SMNVEV (reference sequence). CDR3 size: 10 residues. Genomic DNA acted as the template from which TCR beta VDJ combination and CDR3 sequence profiling were carried out. TCRdb analysed the reads with MiXCR anew, one entry per CDR3 protein. This table holds 300,000 or so distinct CDR3 sequences, roughly half found once. These data originate in a study of CD8+CD57+ T cells in acquired aplastic anemia. Whole-study context: Across the sorted CD4+ and CD8+ cells, DNA amounts averaged approximately 3 ug.

Study observations and caveats: Roughly 30 sequences, all CD8+ CDR3, were shared between patients and controls. In CD8+ cells, Simpson's diversity showed no significant difference between patients and controls.

The specimen was sorted CD4+, CD8+, or CD8+CD57+ T cells (not recorded which) from PBMCs. The chain links TRBV27 to TRBJ1-1; D call uncertain. This clonotype originated in a human donor with severe aplastic anemia or a healthy control (not recorded which). This chain's CDR3 is CPSPNTEAFF. The CDR3 DNA is TGCCCTTCGCCGAACACTGAAGCTTTCTTT.